A selection of T cell receptor beta chains follows, all from one sample in a study of T cell repertoires in cytomegalovirus infection. The antigens for these receptors are not known. Using its own MiXCR run on the reads, TCRdb lists one record per CDR3 protein. The sample consists of 830,000 or so distinct CDR3 sequences, around a third of them appearing once. The sequencing used cultured CD8+ T cells from PBMCs, collected from culture after CMV antigen stimulation. The receptors originated from a human donor in good health (CMV status not recorded). Some clones in this sample may be carry-over from other donors' samples. The CDR3 runs from the conserved cysteine through the conserved F or W. Each record gives: CDR3 protein, V gene, J gene.

CDR3: CASSTRPGDQPQHF
V: TRBV19
J: TRBJ1-5

CDR3: CASSLPEGPYEQYF
V: TRBV7-6
J: TRBJ2-7

CDR3: CASNSGGGDTQYF
V: TRBV27
J: TRBJ2-3

CDR3: CASGEETGNEQYF
V: TRBV12-5
J: TRBJ2-7

CDR3: CASSELGAGGPTTGELFF
V: TRBV6-1
J: TRBJ2-2

CDR3: CASSLKSGTPFYEQYF
V: TRBV28
J: TRBJ2-7

CDR3: CASSLAGKQPQHF
V: TRBV7-6
J: TRBJ1-5

CDR3: CSVEDLRQGDGKLFF
V: TRBV29-1
J: TRBJ1-4

CDR3: CAIGEPYNNQPQHF
V: TRBV10-3
J: TRBJ1-5

CDR3: CASSFAVGDTQIRNQPQHF
V: TRBV11-2
J: TRBJ1-5

CDR3: CASSLSQGRKVRTEAFF
V: TRBV5-6
J: TRBJ1-1

CDR3: CASSSIGSSYNEQFF
V: TRBV28
J: TRBJ2-1

CDR3: CASSFSGTGGGTEAFF
V: TRBV6-6
J: TRBJ1-1

CDR3: CASSQDMSSQGEKLFF
V: TRBV4-1
J: TRBJ1-4

CDR3: CASSSGQYEQYF
V: TRBV7-9
J: TRBJ2-7

CDR3: CASSLDWNNEQFF
V: TRBV7-9
J: TRBJ2-1

CDR3: CASSSGATNTGELFF
V: TRBV7-3
J: TRBJ2-2

CDR3: CASSLRTGGLIGGYTF
V: TRBV13
J: TRBJ1-2

CDR3: CASSLGLGWTGELFF
V: TRBV7-2
J: TRBJ2-2

CDR3: CSARDVDSGGLQETQYF
V: TRBV20-1
J: TRBJ2-5

CDR3: CASSEYGYTF
V: TRBV6-1
J: TRBJ1-2

CDR3: CASSPRRGLAKNIQYF
V: TRBV7-9
J: TRBJ2-4

CDR3: CASSLPGADTGELFF
V: TRBV4-3
J: TRBJ2-2

CDR3: CASSLGAGYGYTF
V: TRBV7-9
J: TRBJ1-2

CDR3: CSVLRTGSGELFF
V: TRBV29-1
J: TRBJ2-2

CDR3: CASSYSIQVENSPLHF
V: TRBV6-6
J: TRBJ1-6

CDR3: CASSFVRGPENTGELFF
V: TRBV6-6
J: TRBJ2-2

CDR3: CASSQPRVSYNEQFF
V: TRBV4-1
J: TRBJ2-1

CDR3: CASSPRTGVRDGYTF
V: TRBV9
J: TRBJ1-2

CDR3: CASSEASLGARNTEAFF
V: TRBV6-1
J: TRBJ1-1

CDR3: CASSLILRVFYGYTF
V: TRBV7-4
J: TRBJ1-2

CDR3: CASSSGLAGGPDTQYF
V: TRBV7-9
J: TRBJ2-3

CDR3: CSASGRNEQRDTQYF
V: TRBV20-1
J: TRBJ2-3

CDR3: CASTEIVGGSTDTQYF
V: TRBV27
J: TRBJ2-3

CDR3: CASSDDRYNRPQHF
V: TRBV27
J: TRBJ1-5

CDR3: CASNKAYQPQHF
V: TRBV12-3/TRBV12-4
J: TRBJ1-5

CDR3: CASSIVRDRASPLHF
V: TRBV19
J: TRBJ1-6

CDR3: CATSHRGQPQHF
V: TRBV15
J: TRBJ1-5

CDR3: CASSLFREADTQYF
V: TRBV5-5
J: TRBJ2-3

CDR3: CASRGTSGGAYNEQFF
V: TRBV6-1
J: TRBJ2-1

CDR3: CASSPTDQGGELFF
V: TRBV4-1
J: TRBJ2-2

CDR3: CSARVAGGLGEQFF
V: TRBV20-1
J: TRBJ2-1

CDR3: CVTSPSGTGVQPQHF
V: TRBV24-1
J: TRBJ1-5

CDR3: CASSFPGQTTYGQYF
V: TRBV27
J: TRBJ2-7

CDR3: CASSPILTEINYGYTF
V: TRBV5-6
J: TRBJ1-2

CDR3: CASTSTGTRYNKQFF
V: TRBV4-2
J: TRBJ2-1